This T cell receptor beta chain came from a study of sequential checkpoint blockade in melanoma. Study summary: After both sequences, patients received maintenance nivolumab.

The germline V gene encodes CDR1 SGHDT and CDR2 YYEEEE. Trimming left V 0 bases short and J 10 bases short, with 10 bases between. The CDR3 contains 12 residues. Treatment described: randomized to nivolumab then ipilimumab (arm A) or the reverse (arm B). DNA-damaging chemotherapy had not been given to any patient beforehand. Assay: immunoSEQ multiplex PCR; the TCRdb copy retains only in-frame clones and omits some. The sample lists fewer than 50,000 clones, over 75% occurring once. This material consisted of CD8+ T cells sorted from blood (inferred from file names), taken from a patient given nivolumab and ipilimumab in sequence. The TCR comes from a human donor with melanoma. This chain joins TRBV5-6 and TRBJ1-2; TRBD1 is a possible D gene (6 bases). The CDR3 bases are TGTGCCAGCAGCTTGGACAGGGTCTACTACACCTTC. Translation: CASSLDRVYYTF.